The entry below gives a single T cell receptor (beta chain) sequence along with its context. This record comes from a study of monozygotic twins with inflammatory bowel disease. Donors each contributed one blood sample measuring 2.5 ml. The CDR3 is 13 amino acids. The germline CDR1 and CDR2 sequences are DFQATT and SNEGSKA (reference sequence). TCRdb reprocessed the 5' RACE reads, keeping one entry per CDR3 protein, no DNA. This sample's table has approximately 150,000 distinct CDR3 sequences. This receptor was identified in a human donor with ulcerative colitis or Crohn's disease, or a healthy co-twin of an affected twin (not recorded which). The sequenced sample consisted of blood. The J gene is TRBJ1-1, the V gene TRBV20-1. CDR3 protein: CSARFDMNTEAFF.